The 20 T cell receptor beta chains presented below share a single source sample, sequenced in a study of blood T cell repertoires in COVID-19. TCRdb's table, derived via immunoSEQ multiplex PCR, lists solely in-frame clones and lacks some. The repertoire includes about 190,000 clones, approximately 90% of them detected once, and under 6.5% sits in the top ten. The sample was peripheral blood. These receptors were obtained from a man in his forties with active or convalescent COVID-19.

Only one count was recorded for this clone. This rearrangement joins TRBV11-3 to TRBJ1-1; 7 nucleotides align to TRBD1. This CDR3 spans 16 amino acids. V dropped 5 bases and J dropped 5; count of bases not matched to a gene: 14. Germline V lookup: CDR1 SGHNT, CDR2 YENEEA. Here the CDR3 DNA reads TGTGCCAGCAGCCAAGGGACAGTAAGAATTGGGACTGAAGCTTTCTTT. Translation: CASSQGTVRIGTEAFF. Complete variable domain (other parts from reference TRBV11-3 and TRBJ1-1): EAGVVQSPRYKIIEKKQPVAFWCNPISGHNTLYWYLQNLGQGPELLIRYENEEAVDDSQLPKDRFSAERLKGVDSTLKIQPAELGDSAVYLCASSQGTVRIGTEAFFGQGTRLTVV.

This clone was seen just once. V usage is TRBV5-1 and J usage is TRBJ2-5; 8 bases line up with TRBD2. There are 16 residues in the CDR3. CDR1 and CDR2 from the germline V gene are SGHRS and YFSETQ. The V gene end was trimmed by 4 bases and the J gene end by 3 bases; junction bases not matched to a gene: 11. The CDR3 DNA reads TGCGCCAGCAGCCATTCCCTGGGAGCGGGGGAAGAGACCCAGTACTTC. Encoded protein: CASSHSLGAGEETQYF.

V usage is TRBV24-1 and J usage is TRBJ1-5, with D maybe TRBD1 (6 bases). The CDR3 sequence is 15 residues long. The germline V and J ends were trimmed by 10 bases and 7 bases, with 22 bases remaining between them. The germline gives CDR1 KGHDR, CDR2 SFDVKD. The CDR3 DNA reads TGTGCCACTGGGAGGGACACGGGCTGTAGGCAGCCCCAGCATTTT. This gives the protein CATGRDTGCRQPQHF.

This chain links TRBV18 with TRBJ1-2; no clear D. Germline V gene sequence: CDR1 KGHSH, CDR2 LQKENI. Trimming stripped 3 bases from V and 8 bases from J, with 13 bases between. CDR3 length equals 13 residues. The CDR3 sequence is CASSPPLVAGYTF. The DNA of the CDR3 is TGTGCCAGCTCACCCCCGCTAGTGGCCGGCTACACCTTC.

The rearrangement links TRBV11-3 to TRBJ2-6, with D uncertain. The CDR3 totals 14 residues. The ends were cut back, 7 bases at V and 0 bases at J, with 7 bases in the middle. The germline CDR1 and CDR2 sequences are SGHNT and YENEEA. The CDR3 here is CASKINSGANVLTF. CDR3 nucleotides: TGTGCCAGCAAAATCAACTCTGGGGCCAACGTCCTGACTTTC.

This chain links TRBV11-1 with TRBJ2-7; D may be TRBD2 (5 bases). The CDR3 is 14 residues long. Germline CDR1 reads SGHAT; CDR2 reads FQDESV (reference sequence). Trimming shortened V by 5 bases and J by 6 bases, and 17 bases separated the two germline ends. CDR3 in DNA: TGTGCCAGCAGCCCGGACTCCCAGCTAGGCGAGCAGTACTTC. Amino acids: CASSPDSQLGEQYF.

This chain links TRBV27 with TRBJ1-2; TRBD1 matches 11 bases. V lost 4 bases and J lost 4; bases outside the gene matches: 2. The V gene's germline CDR1 is MNHEY and CDR2 SMNVEV (reference sequence). CDR3 length: 14 residues. The CDR3 DNA sequence: TGTGCCAGCAGTTGGACAGGGGGCGGCTATGGCTACACCTTC. This codes for CASSWTGGGYGYTF.

The V and J genes are TRBV5-6 and TRBJ2-1, with TRBD2 identical over 9 bases. Germline loops: CDR1 SGHDT, CDR2 YYEEEE. Trimming removed 1 base from V and 9 bases from J; junction bases left unmatched: 14. The CDR3 contains 17 residues. The CDR3, as DNA: TGTGCCAGCAGCTTGTTTTGGACTAGCGATATGAGTGCTGAGCAGTTCTTC. Residues: CASSLFWTSDMSAEQFF.

The sample holds a few counts of this clone. V and J are TRBV5-1 and TRBJ1-6; a weak D match, TRBD1 (6 bases). The length of the CDR3 is 15 residues. Germline CDR1 and CDR2: SGHRS and YFSETQ. V was clipped by 5 bases and J by 5 bases, with 14 bases between them. For the CDR3, the DNA is TGCGCCAGCAGGCCAGGACAGACTGATAATTCACCCCTCCACTTT. This gives the protein CASRPGQTDNSPLHF.

This clone was observed a few times. The chain links TRBV28 to TRBJ1-2, with D perhaps TRBD1 (5 bases). The CDR3 loop spans 12 amino acids. Germline-derived CDR1 and CDR2 are MDHEN and SYDVKM. Trimming removed 6 bases from V and 4 bases from J, with 9 bases in between. The CDR3: CASRGGVYGYTF. In DNA, the CDR3 is TGTGCCAGCAGGGGAGGGGTCTATGGCTACACCTTC.

The chain couples TRBV5-1 to TRBJ1-2; 10 nucleotides agree with TRBD1. The ends lost 5 bases at V and 8 bases at J; junction bases unmatched: 6. Germline CDR1 is SGHRS and CDR2 is YFSETQ. The CDR3 runs 13 residues. CDR3 protein: CASRPGQGQGYTF. The CDR3 nucleotides read TGCGCCAGCAGACCGGGACAGGGGCAAGGCTACACCTTC.

This clone has a handful of counts. This chain uses TRBV9 with TRBJ2-1, with unresolved D. Germline loops: CDR1 SGDLS, CDR2 YYNGEE. This CDR3 spans 13 amino acids. The V end was cut by 0 bases, the J end by 1 base, with 2 bases between. As DNA, the CDR3 is TGTGCCAGCAGCGTAGCATCCTACAATGAGCAGTTCTTC. Amino acids: CASSVASYNEQFF.

The chain joins TRBV4-2 to TRBJ2-5; the match to TRBD2 covers 8 bases. CDR1 and CDR2 (germline): LGHNA, YNFKEQ. The CDR3 extends over 17 amino acids. V lost 1 base to trimming and J lost 3 bases; unmatched junction nucleotides: 10. CDR3 bases: TGTGCCAGCAGCCAAGGAGGTTCCGCGGGGGGAAAAGAGACCCAGTACTTC. Translation: CASSQGGSAGGKETQYF.

This chain uses TRBV27 with TRBJ1-5; D call uncertain. This CDR3 has 12 residues. The V end was cut by 5 bases, the J end by 4 bases, with 6 bases between. CDR1 is MNHEY, CDR2 SMNVEV, per germline (reference sequence). CDR3 in amino acids: CASSQHNQPQHF. As DNA, the CDR3 is TGTGCCAGCAGTCAACATAATCAGCCCCAGCATTTT.

This clone came up once. V gene TRBV5-1 combines with J gene TRBJ1-5; no clear D gene. V lost 0 bases to trimming and J lost 7 bases, with 8 bases between them. The CDR3 sequence is 13 residues long. Germline V gene data show CDR1 as SGHRS and CDR2 as YFSETQ. CDR3 residues: CASSLDVGQPQHF. CDR3 nucleotides: TGCGCCAGCAGCTTGGACGTGGGCCAGCCCCAGCATTTT.

The rearrangement joins TRBV18 to TRBJ1-1; TRBD1 aligns across 11 bases. The CDR3 runs to 16 residues. J was trimmed by 5 bases and V by 2 bases; bases with no gene match: 7. The V gene's germline CDR1 is KGHSH and CDR2 LQKENI. The CDR3 reads CASSPFGTGGYTEAFF. In DNA, the CDR3 is TGTGCCAGCTCACCATTCGGGACAGGGGGGTATACTGAAGCTTTCTTT.

V and J are TRBV28 and TRBJ1-1, with D unresolved. The CDR3 sequence is 15 residues long. The V end was cut by 4 bases, the J end by 0 bases, with 12 bases between. CDR1 and CDR2 (germline): MDHEN, SYDVKM. This chain's CDR3 is CASSSHGDLNTEAFF. Here the CDR3 DNA reads TGTGCCAGCAGTTCCCACGGGGATTTGAACACTGAAGCTTTCTTT.

The chain uses TRBV7-2 and TRBJ2-7; perhaps TRBD2 as D (6 bases). The CDR3 loop spans 13 amino acids. The germline gives CDR1 SGHTA, CDR2 FQGNSA. The V gene lost 6 bases and the J gene lost 2 bases, with 11 bases spanning the gap. CDR3 sequence (DNA): TGTGCCAGCAGTTTTAGCGGCCCCTACGAGCAGTACTTC. It encodes CASSFSGPYEQYF.

This clone was counted once. The CDR3: CASSRIAGGLYEQYF. DNA of the CDR3: TGTGCCAGTAGTAGGATAGCGGGAGGGCTCTACGAGCAGTACTTC. The chain couples TRBV19 to TRBJ2-7; 11 bases are a match to TRBD2. The CDR3 sequence is 15 residues long. J gave up 3 bases and V 4 bases, and 5 bases lay outside the gene matches. Per the germline V gene, CDR1 is LNHDA and CDR2 is SQIVND (reference sequence).

J is TRBJ2-3 and V is TRBV30, with 7 nucleotides matching TRBD2. The CDR3 is 16 residues long. CDR1 and CDR2 (germline): GTSNPN, SVGIG (reference sequence). V shed 0 bases and J 6 bases; nucleotides not matched to a gene: 12. DNA of the CDR3: TGTGCCTGGAGTGTAGGAGAATTAGGACTAGGCGATACGCAGTATTTT. This encodes CAWSVGELGLGDTQYF.